These T cell receptor beta chains were read from a single sample in a study of blood T cell repertoires in COVID-19. TCRdb's table, derived via immunoSEQ multiplex PCR, lists solely in-frame clones and lacks some. The table records about 340,000 clones, approximately 86% of them present only once. The sequencing sample was made of PBMCs or T cells enriched from blood (not recorded which). The receptors come from a woman in her thirties or forties with acute COVID-19. CDR3s include the opening cysteine and the closing phenylalanine or tryptophan. D genes are given only for firm matches.

V gene	D gene	J gene	CDR3 protein	CDR3 DNA
TRBV7-9	TRBD1	TRBJ1-4	CASSPGTGAGANEKLFF	TGTGCCAGCAGCCCCGGGACAGGTGCTGGCGCCAATGAAAAACTGTTTTTT
TRBV7-2	NA	TRBJ2-5	CASSLRGPGASIQETQYF	TGTGCCAGCAGCTTAAGGGGTCCAGGTGCTTCGATACAAGAGACCCAGTACTTC
TRBV7-2	NA	TRBJ2-1	CASSLARGSYNEQFF	TGTGCCAGCAGCTTAGCCAGGGGCTCCTACAATGAGCAGTTCTTC
TRBV28	TRBD1	TRBJ1-2	CASSNPTGVSLHGYTF	TGTGCCAGCAGCAACCCGACAGGGGTGTCGTTGCATGGCTACACCTTC
TRBV7-8	NA	TRBJ2-3	CASSWFSGTDTQYF	TGTGCCAGCAGCTGGTTCTCGGGCACAGATACGCAGTATTTT
TRBV11-3	NA	TRBJ2-1	CASSSRGSSYNEQFF	TGTGCCAGCAGCTCCCGAGGTTCCTCCTACAATGAGCAGTTCTTC
TRBV6-7	NA	TRBJ1-5	CARRLRGWGNQPQHF	TGTGCCAGGCGGTTGCGGGGGTGGGGCAATCAGCCCCAGCATTTT
TRBV19	TRBD1	TRBJ2-1	CASSMRTGGYDEQFF	TGTGCCAGTAGTATGAGGACAGGGGGCTACGATGAGCAGTTCTTC
TRBV11-2	NA	TRBJ2-7	CASSARGPLQYF	TGTGCCAGCAGTGCGCGGGGCCCCCTGCAGTACTTC
TRBV5-6	NA	TRBJ2-6	CASSLVRLRTSSGANVLTF	TGTGCCAGCAGCTTGGTCCGCCTACGAACCTCCTCTGGGGCCAACGTCCTGACTTTC